The clone carrying this TCR beta chain has more than one count but fewer than ten. Its antigen remains unknown. Germline-derived CDR1 and CDR2 are SEHNR and FQNEAQ (reference sequence). The CDR3 length is 15 residues. Trimming removed 2 bases from V and 1 base from J, with 10 bases in between. This record comes from a study of beta chain features in type 1 diabetes. Whole-study findings and limits: Patients' naive, central memory and regulatory TCRB repertoires appeared more alike than those of healthy donors. When VDJ junctions were examined, type 1 diabetes patients showed fewer insertions and more deletions.

As every portion of the isolated RNA was reverse transcribed, the sequencing read expressed TCRB transcripts. Around 3.57 million reads was the average for naive, central memory and regulatory T cell samples. The table came from immunoSEQ multiplex PCR; TCRdb's copy has only in-frame clones and leaves some out. The sample records 300,000 to 350,000 clones, 20% being singletons. By way of CD45RO/CCR7/CD25/CD127/CD95/CD27, the CD4+ regulatory, stem cell-like memory, central memory and naive cells were sorted. The sequenced sample was naive CD4+ T cells from blood. The V call is TRBV7-9, the J call TRBJ2-3, with D possibly TRBD1 on 6 matching bases. This TCR was recovered from a woman younger than 35 in good health. CDR3 protein: CASSLPGDGTDTQYF. CDR3 nucleotides: TGTGCCAGCAGCTTACCAGGGGACGGCACAGATACGCAGTATTTT.